The 19 T cell receptor beta chains listed next were all sequenced from one sample in a study of OX40 agonist ivuxolimab in advanced cancers. Profiling relied on immunoSEQ multiplex PCR, and the TCRdb table lists in-frame clones only, not all of them. The data contain around 39,000 clones, about 81% of them singletons. The sequences come from CD4+ or CD8+ T cells sorted from blood, collected in a trial of the OX40 agonist ivuxolimab. These TCRs come from an adult with an advanced solid tumor such as melanoma, head and neck, liver or kidney cancer.

The chain is built from TRBV25-1 and TRBJ2-1, with D perhaps matching TRBD1 (6 bases). Trimming cost V 7 bases and J 4 bases, with 8 bases left between them. The CDR3 is 12 residues long. Looked up from germline, CDR1 is MGHDK and CDR2 is SYGVNS. The CDR3 sequence is CASKGEYNEQFF. In nucleotides, the CDR3 is TGTGCCAGCAAGGGGGAATACAATGAGCAGTTCTTC.

V gene TRBV5-8 combines with J gene TRBJ1-1; maybe TRBD1 (5 bases). In germline, CDR1 is SGHTS, CDR2 YDEGEE. This CDR3 comprises 14 residues. V was shortened by 3 bases and J by 4 bases, with 13 bases between the two germline ends. DNA of the CDR3: TGTGCCAGCAGCTGGGGGGACGGACTCACTGAAGCTTTCTTT. As protein: CASSWGDGLTEAFF.

The rearrangement joins TRBV5-4 to TRBJ1-1; D remains ambiguous. CDR1 SGHNT and CDR2 YYREEE come from the germline V gene (reference sequence). The germline V and J ends were trimmed by 5 bases and 0 bases, with 14 bases remaining between them. The CDR3 covers 15 residues. The CDR3 is CASRPLSGLNTEAFF. In DNA form, the CDR3 reads TGTGCCAGCAGGCCATTGAGTGGATTGAACACTGAAGCTTTCTTT.

The CDR3 spells CASSESGLRDEKLFF. The DNA for the CDR3 is TGTGCCAGCAGTGAATCCGGGTTGAGGGATGAAAAACTGTTTTTT. This chain uses TRBV25-1 with TRBJ1-4; no definite D call. Per the germline V gene, CDR1 is MGHDK and CDR2 is SYGVNS. The V and J ends lost 1 base and 6 bases respectively, with 12 bases between them. The CDR3 runs to 15 residues.

This chain joins TRBV30 and TRBJ2-7, with D perhaps given as TRBD1 or TRBD2 (6 bases each). Looked up from germline, CDR1 is GTSNPN and CDR2 is SVGIG (reference sequence). There are 14 residues in the CDR3. V gave up 4 bases and J gave up 3 bases, with 16 bases separating them. CDR3 nucleotide sequence: TGTGCCTGGACCGCCGGGGGCGGGGACTACGAGCAGTACTTC. Its protein product is CAWTAGGGDYEQYF.

Here the CDR3 reads CASSPRGQGALIGNSPLHF. The CDR3 coding sequence is TGCGCCAGCAGCCCCCGGGGACAGGGGGCGCTTATAGGGAATTCACCCCTCCACTTT. The chain couples TRBV5-1 to TRBJ1-6, with 12 bases fitting TRBD1. The germline V gene encodes CDR1 SGHRS and CDR2 YFSETQ. This CDR3 region has 19 residues. V was clipped by 4 bases and J by 7 bases; unmatched bases: 15.

The rearrangement uses TRBV5-1 and TRBJ1-5; D is unclear. There are 13 residues in the CDR3. V lost 0 bases and J 3 bases, leaving 4 bases between the germline ends. Germline loops: CDR1 SGHRS, CDR2 YFSETQ. In DNA form, the CDR3 reads TGCGCCAGCAGCTTGGTCCCCAATCAGCCCCAGCATTTT. Its protein is CASSLVPNQPQHF.

V and J are TRBV6-5 and TRBJ1-2; D ambiguous. The CDR3 covers 14 residues. Trimming left V 4 bases short and J 8 bases short, with 17 bases between. Germline V CDR1 and CDR2: MNHEY, SVGAGI. The CDR3 spells CASSSSRTGLGYTF. The CDR3 coding sequence is TGTGCCAGCAGTTCCTCGAGGACGGGCCTCGGCTACACCTTC.

This sequence joins TRBV27 and TRBJ1-4, with 7 positions matching TRBD1. Germline CDR1 and CDR2: MNHEY and SMNVEV (reference sequence). The V and J ends lost 8 bases and 4 bases, in that order; junction bases with no gene match: 7. The CDR3 is 14 amino acids. The CDR3 DNA reads as TGTGCCAGCGCTCGACAGGGCGTTAATGAAAAACTGTTTTTT. Protein: CASARQGVNEKLFF.

This clone was seen a handful of times. V gene TRBV2 combines with J gene TRBJ1-5; no reliable D call. Per the germline V gene, CDR1 is SNHLY and CDR2 is FYNNEI. Deletions cut 1 base from V and 0 bases from J, with 7 bases between. This CDR3 is built from 15 residues. The CDR3 sequence is CASSEVAHSNQPQHF. CDR3 DNA sequence: TGTGCCAGCAGTGAAGTGGCCCATAGCAATCAGCCCCAGCATTTT.

The V call is TRBV6-5, the J call TRBJ2-2; D remains unclear. V shed 0 bases and J shed 0 bases, with 2 bases lying between them. Germline V lookup: CDR1 MNHEY, CDR2 SVGAGI. The CDR3 sequence is 14 residues long. In nucleotides, the CDR3 is TGTGCCAGCAGTTACTCGACGAACACCGGGGAGCTGTTTTTT. It is translated as CASSYSTNTGELFF.

The chain combines TRBV7-2 with TRBJ1-2; 7 bases map to TRBD1. CDR1 is SGHTA, CDR2 FQGNSA, per germline. The CDR3 extends over 15 amino acids. J lost 4 bases, V lost 5 bases, and 10 bases had no gene match. DNA for the CDR3: TGTGCCAGCAGCCTCCGACAGGGTGGGTCCTATGGCTACACCTTC. Translated, it gives CASSLRQGGSYGYTF.

This clone was detected only once. This chain joins TRBV5-4 and TRBJ2-2, with 7 bases that match TRBD2. This CDR3 region has 17 residues. With 7 bases clipped from V and 4 bases from J, the junction kept 16 bases outside the gene matches. CDR1 and CDR2 from the germline V gene are SGHNT and YYREEE (reference sequence). The CDR3 region is CASCHLRTRRGTGELFF. The CDR3 nucleotides are TGTGCCAGCTGCCACCTACGGACTAGACGAGGCACCGGGGAGCTGTTTTTT.

The chain is built from TRBV4-1 and TRBJ2-7; D is possibly TRBD2 (5 bases). Trimming took off 4 bases at V and 0 bases at J, with 10 bases between the two ends. CDR3 length equals 14 residues. Germline V gene sequence: CDR1 MGHRA, CDR2 YSYEKL. CDR3 loop: CASSRTDNSYEQYF. CDR3 nucleotides: TGCGCCAGCAGCCGGACTGACAACTCCTACGAGCAGTACTTC.

This clone was seen only once. The gene calls are TRBV6-5 and TRBJ2-2, with D possibly being TRBD1 (6 bases). The CDR3 covers 15 residues. V was cut by 2 bases and J by 6 bases, with 13 bases left in between. Per the germline V gene, CDR1 is MNHEY and CDR2 is SVGAGI. CDR3 residues: CASSYGTGRAGELFF. CDR3 bases: TGTGCCAGCAGTTACGGTACAGGGCGGGCCGGGGAGCTGTTTTTT.

A single count supports this clone. This chain joins TRBV6-1 and TRBJ2-3, with 15 bases that match TRBD2. Looked up from germline, CDR1 is MNHNS and CDR2 is SASEGT. J was trimmed by 4 bases and V by 2 bases; bases with no gene match: 4. This CDR3 spans 17 amino acids. In nucleotides, the CDR3 is TGTGCCAGCAGTGAATGGGGGACTAGCGGGAGGTCAGATACGCAGTATTTT. Its translation: CASSEWGTSGRSDTQYF.

The chain's CDR3 is CASSGGTPRGQPQHF. The DNA for the CDR3 is TGTGCCAGCAGTGGAGGGACACCCCGGGGCCAGCCCCAGCATTTT. The rearrangement joins TRBV6-1 to TRBJ1-5; D might be TRBD1 (6 bases). The CDR3 has 15 residues. V lost 4 bases and J lost 7, with 17 bases in between. Germline CDR1 is MNHNS and CDR2 is SASEGT.

The gene calls are TRBV18 and TRBJ2-5; D not certain. The J call is doubtful: the DNA matches TRBJ2-7 better. Germline-derived CDR1 and CDR2 are KGHSH and LQKENI. This CDR3 region has 15 residues. The CDR3 sequence is CASSPPEGYSYEQYF. As DNA, the CDR3 is TGTGCCAGCTCACCACCGGAAGGATACTCCTACGAGCAGTACTTC.

There are a few counts of this clone. This rearrangement joins TRBV9 to TRBJ2-1; D ambiguous. There are 15 residues in the CDR3. CDR1 SGDLS and CDR2 YYNGEE come from the germline V gene. The V end was cut by 4 bases, the J end by 0 bases, with 11 bases between. CDR3 loop: CASSRGVSSYNEQFF. Written as DNA, the CDR3 is TGTGCCAGCAGCCGCGGTGTGAGCTCCTACAATGAGCAGTTCTTC. The variable domain in full, completed from reference TRBV9 and TRBJ2-1, reads DSGVTQTPKHLITATGQRVTLRCSPRSGDLSVYWYQQSLDQGLQFLIQYYNGEERAKGNILERFSAQQFPDLHSELNLSSLELGDSALYFCASSRGVSSYNEQFFGPGTRLTVL.